The 28 T cell receptor beta chains below were found in one sample sequenced in a study of T cells in Graves' hyperthyroidism and ophthalmopathy. TCR beta CDR3 region amplification was performed from RNA transcripts. Researchers ran a first-round RT-PCR on the TCR CDR3 using the HTBI primer set. TCRdb itself ran the multiplex PCR reads through MiXCR, one entry per CDR3 protein. The sample comprises some 350,000 distinct CDR3 sequences, roughly 13% of which are singletons, and approximately 35% rests with the top ten. Sequencing was done on a sample of blood. Source of these receptors: a woman between 35 and 50 years old with Graves' ophthalmopathy.

The chain uses TRBV4-1 and TRBJ2-3; D is possibly TRBD2 (5 bases). The V gene lost 0 bases and the J gene lost 10 bases, with 14 bases spanning the gap. Germline assignment: CDR1 MGHRA and CDR2 YSYEKL. The CDR3 runs to 14 residues. The CDR3: CASSQEPGSQAQYF. CDR3 bases: TGCGCCAGCAGCCAAGAACCGGGGTCCCAAGCGCAGTATTTT.

This clonotype has ten or more counts. The V call is TRBV6-1, the J call TRBJ1-5; 12 nucleotides line up with TRBD1. Germline V lookup: CDR1 MNHNS, CDR2 SASEGT. The V and J ends lost 5 bases and 5 bases, in that order; junction bases with no gene match: 7. This CDR3 comprises 16 residues. The CDR3 loop is CASSLPGQGADQPQHF. Here the CDR3 DNA reads TGTGCCAGCAGTTTGCCGGGACAGGGGGCGGATCAGCCCCAGCATTTT.

This clonotype was found many times. The V gene is TRBV5-1, the J gene TRBJ2-3, with 8 bases matching TRBD1. The CDR3 loop spans 13 amino acids. The V gene end was trimmed by 7 bases and the J gene end by 4 bases; junction bases not matched to a gene: 5. CDR1 is SGHRS, CDR2 YFSETQ, per germline. The CDR3 sequence: CASRDRGPDTQYF. CDR3 bases: TGCGCCAGCCGTGACAGGGGTCCAGATACGCAGTATTTT.

In this sample, this clonotype turned up many times. The chain employs TRBV5-1 and TRBJ1-1; D not resolved. The CDR3 runs to 16 residues. V dropped 3 bases and J dropped 5 bases, with 20 bases sitting between them. CDR1 is SGHRS, CDR2 YFSETQ, per germline. CDR3 residues: CASSWRGSSGGTEAFF. CDR3 sequence (DNA): TGCGCCAGCAGCTGGCGAGGATCGAGCGGCGGGACTGAAGCTTTCTTT.

The chain joins TRBV30 to TRBJ1-1; no reliable D call. Trimming cost V 3 bases and J 9 bases, with 14 bases left between them. The CDR3 consists of 12 residues. Germline V gene sequence: CDR1 GTSNPN, CDR2 SVGIG (reference sequence). Here the CDR3 reads CAWSPNKNKAFF. The DNA for the CDR3 is TGTGCCTGGAGCCCTAACAAAAACAAAGCTTTCTTT.

This clonotype was detected once. This rearrangement joins TRBV20-1 to TRBJ1-2; possible D gene TRBD1, 5 bases. The V gene lost 4 bases and the J gene lost 6 bases, with 21 bases spanning the gap. CDR3 length: 15 residues. Germline V gives CDR1 DFQATT, CDR2 SNEGSKA (reference sequence). The CDR3 DNA reads as TGCAGTGCTATACACCAGGGTTTAGGTGTCAATGGCTACACCTTC. Protein product: CSAIHQGLGVNGYTF.

This clonotype appeared many times. The chain links TRBV10-2 to TRBJ1-5, with a tentative D call TRBD1 (6 bases). Trimming removed 8 bases at V and 2 bases at J, with 19 bases between. CDR1 and CDR2 (germline): WSHSY, SAAADI. The CDR3 is 16 amino acids. CDR3 sequence: CASGRGRTEGNQPQHF. The CDR3 DNA sequence: TGCGCCAGCGGCAGGGGACGGACGGAGGGCAATCAGCCCCAGCATTTT.

V gene TRBV7-8 combines with J gene TRBJ2-5, with D possibly matching TRBD2 (6 bases). There are 13 residues in the CDR3. The germline CDR1 and CDR2 sequences are SGHVS and FQNEAQ. The ends were cut back, 6 bases at V and 5 bases at J, with 13 bases in the middle. The CDR3 is CASRRPGDETQYF. The CDR3 coding sequence is TGTGCCAGCAGGAGACCGGGAGACGAGACCCAGTACTTC.

The gene calls are TRBV27 and TRBJ2-7; D possibly uses TRBD1 or TRBD2 (7 bases each). Trimming removed 6 bases from V and 3 bases from J, with 21 bases in between. The CDR3 loop spans 16 amino acids. The germline CDR1 and CDR2 sequences are MNHEY and SMNVEV (reference sequence). The chain's CDR3 is CASSPGGGRPFYEQYF. Written as DNA, the CDR3 is TGTGCCAGCAGCCCAGGGGGGGGGAGACCGTTCTACGAGCAGTACTTC.

The chain is built from TRBV2 and TRBJ2-2; possibly TRBD1 or TRBD2 for D (7 bases each). The CDR3 contains 14 residues. Germline V lookup: CDR1 SNHLY, CDR2 FYNNEI. With 7 bases removed from V and 5 bases from J, the gap between germline ends came to 14 bases. This CDR3 reads CASNPGGGTGELFF. For the CDR3, the DNA is TGTGCCAGCAACCCAGGGGGGGGGACCGGGGAGCTGTTTTTT.

This clonotype has a count of ten or more. The genes are TRBV28 and TRBJ2-3, with TRBD2 identical over 14 bases. The CDR3 is made up of 16 amino acids. Per germline, CDR1 MDHEN and CDR2 SYDVKM. J was trimmed by 2 bases and V by 5 bases; bases with no gene match: 3. CDR3 loop: CASSGTSGGITDTQYF. CDR3 nucleotides: TGTGCCAGCAGTGGGACTAGCGGGGGTATCACAGATACGCAGTATTTT.

The chain is built from TRBV2 and TRBJ2-7; 8 bases are a match to TRBD2. Germline V CDR1 and CDR2: SNHLY, FYNNEI. The J segment lost 3 bases and the V segment lost 11 bases, leaving 9 bases of the junction unmatched. This CDR3 comprises 13 residues. This CDR3 reads CAGGTSPLYEQYF. The CDR3 DNA sequence: TGTGCCGGGGGGACTAGTCCCCTCTACGAGCAGTACTTC.

V is TRBV7-9 and J is TRBJ2-1; 10 bases are shared with TRBD2. V lost 5 bases and J lost 1; bases outside the gene matches: 5. Germline CDR1 SEHNR, CDR2 FQNEAQ (reference sequence). This CDR3 contains 16 residues. CDR3 sequence: CASSPPTSGSYNEQFF. CDR3 nucleotides: TGTGCCAGCAGCCCCCCGACTAGCGGGTCCTACAATGAGCAGTTCTTC. The full variable domain, rest sourced from reference TRBV7-9 and TRBJ2-1, is DTGVSQNPRHKITKRGQNVTFRCDPISEHNRLYWYRQTLGQGPEFLTYFQNEAQLEKSRLLSDRFSAERPKGSFSTLEIQRTEQGDSAMYLCASSPPTSGSYNEQFFGPGTRLTVL.

The chain employs TRBV3-1 and TRBJ2-1; D may be TRBD1 (5 bases). The CDR3 sequence is 13 residues long. V gave up 0 bases and J gave up 9 bases, with 9 bases separating them. CDR1 and CDR2 (germline): LGHDT, YNNKEL (reference sequence). CDR3 sequence reads: CASSQDRQTEQFF. The CDR3, as DNA: TGTGCCAGCAGCCAAGATCGACAGACTGAGCAGTTCTTC.

The chain couples TRBV11-2 to TRBJ1-5; D is uncertain. V dropped 0 bases and J dropped 6 bases, with 12 bases sitting between them. Germline assignment: CDR1 SGHAT and CDR2 FQNNGV. CDR3 size: 15 residues. This CDR3 reads CASSLDGPGSQPQHF. The DNA of the CDR3 is TGTGCCAGCAGCTTAGACGGCCCAGGAAGTCAGCCCCAGCATTTT.

This clonotype was recorded many times. The chain has TRBV10-3 and TRBJ1-1; 12 bases match TRBD1. The CDR3 spans 15 residues. V lost 5 bases, J lost 1 base, and 2 bases stayed unmatched. The germline V gene has CDR1 ENHRY and CDR2 SYGVKD. CDR3 in amino acids: CAISPGQGANTEAFF. In DNA form, the CDR3 reads TGTGCCATCAGTCCGGGACAGGGGGCGAACACTGAAGCTTTCTTT.

The chain is built from TRBV20-1 and TRBJ1-2, with a possible D match to TRBD1 (5 bases). CDR3 length: 15 amino acids. Trimming removed 0 bases at V and 3 bases at J, with 14 bases between. Per the germline V gene, CDR1 is DFQATT and CDR2 is SNEGSKA (reference sequence). DNA of the CDR3: TGCAGTGCTAGAGATTTCAGGAGGGGCTACTATGGCTACACCTTC. Translated, it gives CSARDFRRGYYGYTF.

V usage is TRBV11-2 and J usage is TRBJ2-5; possible D gene TRBD2, 5 bases. CDR3 length: 13 amino acids. V was trimmed by 8 bases and J by 5 bases, leaving 15 bases between them. Germline CDR1 is SGHAT and CDR2 is FQNNGV. As DNA, the CDR3 is TGTGCCAGCTCAGAGGGTGGAACGGAGACCCAGTACTTC. This sequence encodes CASSEGGTETQYF.

This clonotype has at least ten counts. The chain links TRBV28 to TRBJ2-5; a possible D gene is TRBD1 (6 bases). V was clipped by 3 bases and J by 2 bases, with 10 bases between them. Germline lookup yields CDR1 MDHEN and CDR2 SYDVKM. This CDR3 has 14 amino acids. For the CDR3, the DNA is TGTGCCAGCAGTTTCAAGGGGGAACAAGAGACCCAGTACTTC. This translates into CASSFKGEQETQYF.

A single count supports this clonotype. The V and J genes are TRBV7-2 and TRBJ2-4; possibly TRBD2 for D (5 bases). The CDR3 has 17 amino acids. Germline V gives CDR1 SGHTA, CDR2 FQGNSA. Trimming stripped 1 base from V and 8 bases from J, with 21 bases between. Here the CDR3 DNA reads TGTGCCAGCAGCTTAGATCAGAGGGAAATCCGCAAGGACATTCAGTACTTC. This encodes CASSLDQREIRKDIQYF.

This clonotype has at least ten counts. The chain joins TRBV29-1 to TRBJ1-2; perhaps TRBD1 as D (6 bases). V was pared by 4 bases and J by 1 base, with 13 bases between. CDR3 length equals 14 residues. Germline CDR1 and CDR2: SQVTM and ANQGSEA. In nucleotides, the CDR3 is TGCAGCGTTGGAGTATTGGACAGTAACTATGGCTACACCTTC. Translated, it gives CSVGVLDSNYGYTF.

The sample holds a few counts of this clonotype. The rearrangement joins TRBV11-2 to TRBJ2-2, with D maybe TRBD2 (6 bases). V was clipped by 5 bases and J by 6 bases, with 16 bases between them. Germline V gene sequence: CDR1 SGHAT, CDR2 FQNNGV. CDR3 size: 15 residues. The CDR3 loop is CASSPTTGVPGELFF. The CDR3 region has the DNA TGTGCCAGCAGCCCTACGACGGGGGTGCCCGGGGAGCTGTTTTTT.

This clonotype was counted many times. The chain has TRBV11-2 and TRBJ2-7, with TRBD2 as a possible D gene (5 bases). V lost 6 bases to trimming and J lost 4 bases, with 10 bases between them. The V gene's germline CDR1 is SGHAT and CDR2 FQNNGV. The CDR3 sequence is 12 residues long. CDR3 amino acids: CASRSSGYEQYF. The CDR3 DNA is TGTGCCAGCAGATCCAGCGGATACGAGCAGTACTTC.

This clonotype has a count of ten or more. The genes are TRBV9 and TRBJ1-1; D remains unclear. This CDR3 comprises 15 residues. V dropped 3 bases and J dropped 4 bases, with 16 bases sitting between them. Germline lookup yields CDR1 SGDLS and CDR2 YYNGEE. CDR3 sequence: CASSAPAGLSTEAFF. CDR3 nucleotides: TGTGCCAGCAGCGCTCCGGCCGGGCTGAGCACTGAAGCTTTCTTT.

This clonotype turned up a few times. This rearrangement joins TRBV27 to TRBJ2-3, with TRBD2 identical over 14 bases. V shed 8 bases and J 5 bases; nucleotides not matched to a gene: 18. The length of the CDR3 is 19 residues. Germline values: CDR1 MNHEY, CDR2 SMNVEV (reference sequence). The DNA for the CDR3 is TGTGCCAGCGAACCAGCCGGACTAGCGGGAGGCCCGGGGCGAGATACGCAGTATTTT. It yields the protein CASEPAGLAGGPGRDTQYF.

This clonotype was observed a handful of times. This chain joins TRBV19 and TRBJ2-6, with D perhaps matching TRBD1 (6 bases). V was clipped by 8 bases and J by 1 base, with 9 bases between them. Germline V CDR1 and CDR2: LNHDA, SQIVND (reference sequence). This CDR3 region has 14 residues. The CDR3 nucleotides are TGTGCCAGTGACAGGTATTCTGGGGCCAACGTCCTGACTTTC. Translating it yields CASDRYSGANVLTF.

Concerning this clonotype: This may be a read error, as it is one base from a much larger clone. The rearrangement links TRBV6-5 to TRBJ2-3, with 9 bases lining up with TRBD1. Germline loops: CDR1 MNHEY, CDR2 SVGAGI. V gave up 7 bases and J gave up 3 bases; unmatched junction bases: 14. This CDR3 is 17 amino acids long. CDR3: CASNFPNRGQRTDTQYF. The DNA of the CDR3 is TGTGCCAGCAATTTCCCAAACAGGGGGCAGAGGACAGATACGCAGTATTTT.

As to this clonotype: A read error may explain this, as a much larger clone is one base away. This chain uses TRBV2 with TRBJ2-1, with 8 bases lining up with TRBD2. Per the germline V gene, CDR1 is SNHLY and CDR2 is FYNNEI. With V trimmed by 11 bases and J by 9 bases, 9 bases remained unmatched. The CDR3 contains 12 residues. The CDR3, as DNA: TGTGCCCCGGGGGGGCGATCCAGTGAGCAGTTCTTC. Its protein is CAPGGRSSEQFF.